The 20 T cell receptor beta chains presented below share a single source sample, sequenced in a study of T cell changes during pregnancy in multiple sclerosis. Only in-frame clones appear in the TCRdb table, and some are missing; sequencing was by immunoSEQ multiplex PCR. The sample shows fewer than 40,000 clones, 75% to 95% of them seen only once. Material: CD4+ T cells from peripheral blood mononuclear cells, obtained in the second trimester of pregnancy. All receptors derive from a female donor in good health, enrolled as a control in a pregnancy study.

V usage is TRBV2 and J usage is TRBJ2-3, with D uncertain. The CDR3 is made up of 16 amino acids. The V and J ends lost 1 base and 1 base respectively, with 12 bases between them. Per the germline V gene, CDR1 is SNHLY and CDR2 is FYNNEI. This CDR3 is CASSEGTSRRTDTQYF. DNA of the CDR3: TGTGCCAGCAGTGAAGGAACAAGTCGCCGCACAGATACGCAGTATTTT.

The chain links TRBV13 to TRBJ2-7, with 7 bases matching TRBD1. This CDR3 is 15 amino acids long. The V segment lost 4 bases and the J segment 0 bases; nucleotides outside the gene matches: 6. The germline V gene encodes CDR1 PRHDT and CDR2 FYEKMQ (reference sequence). Written as DNA, the CDR3 is TGTGCCAGCAGCTCGACCGGGACAGTCTCCTACGAGCAGTACTTC. Translating gives CASSSTGTVSYEQYF.

This clone has just one count. The rearrangement joins TRBV6-6 to TRBJ2-1; 10 bases fit TRBD1. The CDR3 runs 16 residues. Trimming removed 6 bases from V and 6 bases from J; junction bases left unmatched: 11. Germline V gene data show CDR1 as MNHNY and CDR2 as SVGAGI (reference sequence). CDR3 bases: TGTGCCAGCAGCCGACAGGGGGCATCACATGGCAATGAGCAGTTCTTC. Amino acids: CASSRQGASHGNEQFF.

The chain joins TRBV6-1 to TRBJ1-5; D possibly corresponds to TRBD1 (6 bases). Trimming left V 6 bases short and J 4 bases short, with 10 bases between. This CDR3 comprises 13 residues. Germline CDR1 MNHNS, CDR2 SASEGT. CDR3 nucleotides: TGTGCCAGCAGGATTACAGGGAATCAGCCCCAGCATTTT. Its translation is CASRITGNQPQHF.

The rearrangement links TRBV25-1 to TRBJ2-7; 9 positions agree with TRBD1. After removal of 11 bases from V and 6 bases from J, the junction contained 11 bases not matched to a gene. The CDR3 covers 13 residues. The V gene's germline CDR1 is MGHDK and CDR2 SYGVNS. DNA of the CDR3: TGTGCCGTTGGGTTACAGGGGGCCTGCGAGCAGTACTTC. It encodes CAVGLQGACEQYF.

The CDR3 DNA follows: TGTGCCAGCAGTGCTCGGACAGGGTCTAATTCACCCCTCCACTTT. Protein sequence: CASSARTGSNSPLHF. The chain couples TRBV6-1 to TRBJ1-6; 8 bases line up with TRBD1. CDR3 length: 15 amino acids. Germline V CDR1 and CDR2: MNHNS, SASEGT. The ends lost 4 bases at V and 6 bases at J; junction bases unmatched: 5.

The chain employs TRBV11-2 and TRBJ1-5; the D gene is possibly TRBD1 (5 bases). Per germline, CDR1 SGHAT and CDR2 FQNNGV. Trimming took off 3 bases at V and 4 bases at J, with 13 bases between the two ends. The CDR3 loop spans 15 amino acids. CDR3 sequence: CASSLEGQGNQPQHF. The CDR3 nucleotides read TGTGCCAGCAGCTTGGAGGGGCAGGGTAATCAGCCCCAGCATTTT.

The gene calls are TRBV7-3 and TRBJ2-1, with TRBD2 identical over 11 bases. The trim removed 1 base at V and 6 bases at J, leaving 8 bases unmatched. The CDR3 contains 17 residues. Germline assignment: CDR1 SGHTA and CDR2 FQGTGA. DNA for the CDR3: TGTGCCAGCAGCTTAATCGGTGCACTAGCGGGGGCCAATGAGCAGTTCTTC. Its translation is CASSLIGALAGANEQFF.

This chain uses TRBV5-6 with TRBJ2-1; a possible D gene is TRBD2 (7 bases). Between the trimmed V and J ends, which lost 7 bases and 9 bases, there was a span of 20 bases. This CDR3 comprises 14 residues. Germline-derived CDR1 and CDR2 are SGHDT and YYEEEE. CDR3 residues: CASYPGGGQGEQFF. In DNA form, the CDR3 reads TGTGCCAGCTACCCTGGGGGGGGGCAGGGTGAGCAGTTCTTC.

This clone has just one count. J is TRBJ2-3 and V is TRBV7-9, with TRBD1 as a possible D gene (5 bases). There are 15 residues in the CDR3. Germline V lookup: CDR1 SEHNR, CDR2 FQNEAQ (reference sequence). V was pared by 5 bases and J by 3 bases, with 15 bases between. This CDR3 is CASSKGQGKTDTQYF. As DNA, the CDR3 is TGTGCCAGCAGCAAAGGGCAGGGAAAGACAGATACGCAGTATTTT.

This clone has a single count. This chain uses TRBV6-5 with TRBJ1-3; no definite D call. The CDR3 contains 15 residues. The V and J ends lost 0 bases and 4 bases respectively, with 10 bases between them. CDR1 is MNHEY and CDR2 is SVGAGI in the germline V gene. CDR3 DNA: TGTGCCAGCAGTTACTCGAGCGATCTGGGAAACACCATATATTTT. It specifies CASSYSSDLGNTIYF.

This chain links TRBV11-1 with TRBJ2-5; TRBD2 matches at 8 bases. CDR3 length: 14 residues. From germline, CDR1 is SGHAT and CDR2 FQDESV (reference sequence). After removal of 4 bases from V and 5 bases from J, the junction contained 6 bases not matched to a gene. Here the CDR3 reads CASSSGLARETQYF. The CDR3 DNA sequence: TGTGCCAGCAGCTCCGGACTAGCTAGGGAGACCCAGTACTTC.

The chain employs TRBV7-9 and TRBJ2-1, with a weak D call TRBD1 (5 bases). This CDR3 has 16 residues. CDR1 SEHNR and CDR2 FQNEAQ come from the germline V gene (reference sequence). Trimming pared 0 bases from V and 6 bases from J, leaving 15 bases between. The CDR3 region has the DNA TGTGCCAGCAGCTTAGCGTGGGGCTCTAGTACCAATGAGCAGTTCTTC. As protein: CASSLAWGSSTNEQFF.

This chain connects TRBV10-1 to TRBJ1-1, with 8 nucleotides matching TRBD1. The CDR3 is 13 residues long. Germline assignment: CDR1 WNHNN and CDR2 SYGVQD (reference sequence). The trim removed 9 bases at V and 3 bases at J, leaving 6 bases unmatched. The chain's CDR3 is CASRTGIHTEAFF. The CDR3 nucleotides read TGCGCCAGTCGGACAGGGATCCACACTGAAGCTTTCTTT.

The chain employs TRBV9 and TRBJ2-4; TRBD1 matches 10 bases. The germline CDR1 and CDR2 sequences are SGDLS and YYNGEE. The CDR3 covers 17 residues. V was clipped by 0 bases and J by 1 base; unmatched bases: 4. Written as DNA, the CDR3 is TGTGCCAGCAGCGTAGACCCGGGACAGGGGGCCAAAAACATTCAGTACTTC. Translation: CASSVDPGQGAKNIQYF.

This rearrangement joins TRBV15 to TRBJ2-2, with a weak D call TRBD2 (6 bases). The germline gives CDR1 LNHNV, CDR2 YYDKDF (reference sequence). V lost 4 bases and J lost 3, with 9 bases in between. There are 14 residues in the CDR3. The chain's CDR3 is CATSTGLHTGELFF. The CDR3, as DNA: TGTGCCACCAGCACGGGACTTCACACCGGGGAGCTGTTTTTT.

The chain employs TRBV14 and TRBJ2-1; a weak D match, TRBD1 (6 bases). Germline V gene data show CDR1 as SGHDN and CDR2 as FVKESK. The CDR3 contains 13 residues. V gave up 4 bases and J gave up 8 bases, with 12 bases separating them. Written as DNA, the CDR3 is TGTGCCAGCAGCCGGTATGAGGGGGATGAGCAGTTCTTC. It codes for CASSRYEGDEQFF. The variable domain in full, with the rest retrieved from reference TRBV14 and TRBJ2-1, is EAGVTQFPSHSVIEKGQTVTLRCDPISGHDNLYWYRRVMGKEIKFLLHFVKESKQDESGMPNNRFLAERTGGTYSTLKVQPAELEDSGVYFCASSRYEGDEQFFGPGTRLTVL.

The rearrangement joins TRBV28 to TRBJ1-4; 7 nucleotides line up with TRBD1. Germline lookup yields CDR1 MDHEN and CDR2 SYDVKM. The CDR3 runs to 14 residues. Germline trimming cut 8 bases from V and 6 bases from J; bases unmatched to any gene: 9. This CDR3 is CASRAGDSDEKLFF. The CDR3 bases are TGTGCCAGCCGAGCAGGGGACAGCGATGAAAAACTGTTTTTT.

This clone was observed a single time. The rearrangement links TRBV7-6 to TRBJ1-2; the match to TRBD1 covers 12 bases. The CDR3 spans 15 residues. Germline V lookup: CDR1 SGHVS, CDR2 FNYEAQ. V shed 3 bases, J shed 5 bases, and the junction held 4 bases outside the gene matches. CDR3 in amino acids: CASSFGTGGGYGYTF. For the CDR3, the DNA is TGTGCCAGCAGCTTCGGGACAGGGGGCGGGTATGGCTACACCTTC.

The V gene is TRBV6-1, the J gene TRBJ1-6; D is unresolved. CDR3 length: 15 residues. Between the trimmed V and J ends, which lost 2 bases and 0 bases, there was a span of 5 bases. CDR1 is MNHNS and CDR2 is SASEGT in the germline V gene. The chain's CDR3 is CASSERDSYNSPLHF. The CDR3 DNA reads as TGTGCCAGCAGTGAACGGGACTCCTATAATTCACCCCTCCACTTT.